The 21 T cell receptor beta chains below come from one sample, sequenced in a study of human versus mouse CDR3 diversity and MHC coevolution. The method was immunoSEQ multiplex PCR; TCRdb's version includes in-frame clones alone and lacks a portion of them. The sample gives tens of thousands of clones, just over 90% of which show up once; around 1.3% is in the top ten. Sequencing was carried out using naive CD4+ T cells from blood. The subset denotes: CD45RO-negative CD62L-positive naive CD4 T cells. These receptors originate from a person aged 30-69 years in good health.

The chain combines TRBV6-1 with TRBJ2-7; 11 bases fit TRBD2. Germline lookup yields CDR1 MNHNS and CDR2 SASEGT. V gave up 6 bases and J gave up 8 bases; unmatched junction bases: 6. This CDR3 has 13 amino acids. This CDR3 is CASRSVTSGKQYF. The CDR3 DNA is TGTGCCAGCAGGTCGGTGACTAGCGGGAAGCAGTACTTC.

The J gene is TRBJ2-7, the V gene TRBV7-2, with 11 bases identical to TRBD1. J was trimmed by 1 base and V by 5 bases; bases with no gene match: 1. The CDR3 extends over 14 amino acids. The germline CDR1 and CDR2 sequences are SGHTA and FQGNSA. DNA of the CDR3: TGTGCCAGCAGCAGGGACAGGGGGTCCTACGAGCAGTACTTC. Translating gives CASSRDRGSYEQYF.

The gene calls are TRBV2 and TRBJ2-2, with 11 bases that match TRBD1. J was trimmed by 4 bases and V by 7 bases; bases with no gene match: 2. CDR1 is SNHLY, CDR2 FYNNEI, per germline. This CDR3 contains 14 residues. CDR3 sequence (DNA): TGTGCCAGCACTGGGACAGGGGGCACCGGGGAGCTGTTTTTT. It codes for CASTGTGGTGELFF. The full variable domain, in which reference TRBV2 and TRBJ2-2 provide the parts outside the CDR3, is EPEVTQTPSHQVTQMGQEVILRCVPISNHLYFYWYRQILGQKVEFLVSFYNNEISEKSEIFDDQFSVERPDGSNFTLKIRSTKLEDSAMYFCASTGTGGTGELFFGEGSRLTVL.

This clone has just a few counts. This chain links TRBV10-1 with TRBJ2-2; D perhaps matches TRBD1 (5 bases). The CDR3 has 10 amino acids. Per germline, CDR1 WNHNN and CDR2 SYGVQD (reference sequence). V lost 6 bases to trimming and J lost 13 bases, with 9 bases between them. The CDR3: CASRTRALFF. The DNA of the CDR3 is TGCGCCAGCAGAACCAGGGCGCTGTTTTTT.

The chain is built from TRBV11-1 and TRBJ1-1; TRBD1 is a possible D gene (6 bases). Trimming removed 3 bases at V and 2 bases at J, with 10 bases between. Germline CDR1 is SGHAT and CDR2 is FQDESV (reference sequence). This CDR3 contains 14 residues. Here the CDR3 reads CASSFSQGNTEAFF. CDR3 in DNA: TGTGCCAGCAGCTTTTCACAGGGTAACACTGAAGCTTTCTTT.

This sequence joins TRBV11-2 and TRBJ1-5; maybe TRBD1 (5 bases). Between the trimmed V and J ends, which lost 1 base and 7 bases, there was a span of 20 bases. This CDR3 has 17 residues. Germline CDR1 SGHAT, CDR2 FQNNGV. The CDR3: CASSLGIGIKKGQPQHF. The CDR3 DNA is TGTGCCAGCAGCTTAGGAATCGGAATCAAAAAGGGGCAGCCCCAGCATTTT. The full variable domain, with the rest looked up from reference TRBV11-2 and TRBJ1-5, is EAGVAQSPRYKIIEKRQSVAFWCNPISGHATLYWYQQILGQGPKLLIQFQNNGVVDDSQLPKDRFSAERLKGVDSTLKIQPAKLEDSAVYLCASSLGIGIKKGQPQHFGDGTRLSIL.

This chain links TRBV5-4 with TRBJ2-1, with D hard to call. V was trimmed by 1 base and J by 5 bases, leaving 13 bases between them. The CDR3 runs to 15 residues. Germline CDR1 reads SGHNT; CDR2 reads YYREEE (reference sequence). CDR3 protein: CASSLRLRPDNEQFF. CDR3 nucleotides: TGTGCCAGCAGCTTGAGACTTCGGCCAGACAATGAGCAGTTCTTC.

The J gene is TRBJ1-2, the V gene TRBV6-1; perhaps TRBD1 as D (5 bases). V was clipped by 1 base and J by 4 bases, with 16 bases between them. Per the germline V gene, CDR1 is MNHNS and CDR2 is SASEGT. The CDR3 is 16 amino acids. The CDR3 here is CASSEGWGNGGYGYTF. In DNA form, the CDR3 reads TGTGCCAGCAGTGAAGGTTGGGGAAACGGGGGCTATGGCTACACCTTC.

The rearrangement links TRBV19 to TRBJ2-5; D possibly corresponds to TRBD1 (6 bases). Germline loops: CDR1 LNHDA, CDR2 SQIVND (reference sequence). The CDR3 runs to 13 residues. Trimming removed 6 bases from V and 5 bases from J, with 13 bases in between. The chain's CDR3 is CASRRPGVETQYF. In nucleotides, the CDR3 is TGTGCCAGTAGAAGACCAGGGGTTGAGACCCAGTACTTC.

The chain carries TRBV18 and TRBJ2-7; 10 bases match TRBD1. The CDR3 contains 17 residues. V shed 4 bases and J 3 bases; nucleotides not matched to a gene: 12. Germline V gene sequence: CDR1 KGHSH, CDR2 LQKENI. The CDR3 nucleotides read TGTGCCAGCTCACAAGGGATAACCGGGACAGGGGACTACGAGCAGTACTTC. Amino acid sequence: CASSQGITGTGDYEQYF.

This chain connects TRBV7-2 to TRBJ2-1; 8 bases match TRBD2. Trimming at V came to 11 bases and at J to 6 bases, leaving 9 bases not matched to a gene. The germline CDR1 and CDR2 sequences are SGHTA and FQGNSA. The CDR3 runs 13 residues. CDR3 sequence (DNA): TGTGCCGTCCAGCGGGAGCCCGGCAATGAGCAGTTCTTC. As protein: CAVQREPGNEQFF. The full variable domain, in which reference TRBV7-2 and TRBJ2-1 provide the parts outside the CDR3, is GAGVSQSPSNKVTEKGKDVELRCDPISGHTALYWYRQSLGQGLEFLIYFQGNSAPDKSGLPSDRFSAERTGGSVSTLTIQRTQQEDSAVYLCAVQREPGNEQFFGPGTRLTVL.

The chain couples TRBV27 to TRBJ2-7; 11 nucleotides agree with TRBD2. V lost 6 bases and J lost 3; bases outside the gene matches: 4. The CDR3 length is 14 residues. CDR1 MNHEY and CDR2 SMNVEV come from the germline V gene (reference sequence). The CDR3 DNA reads as TGTGCCAGCAGGGGAGGGACTAGCGGCTACGAGCAGTACTTC. Protein sequence: CASRGGTSGYEQYF.

V is TRBV7-2 and J is TRBJ1-1; D call uncertain. The CDR3 runs 13 residues. Germline loops: CDR1 SGHTA, CDR2 FQGNSA. Trimming pared 7 bases from V and 3 bases from J, leaving 12 bases between. The CDR3 loop reads CASNGRPYTEAFF. The CDR3 DNA reads as TGTGCCAGCAATGGCAGGCCCTACACTGAAGCTTTCTTT.

The V call is TRBV6-1, the J call TRBJ2-2; TRBD1 agrees at 8 bases. After removal of 4 bases from V and 5 bases from J, the junction contained 3 bases not matched to a gene. CDR1 and CDR2 (germline): MNHNS, SASEGT. The CDR3 loop spans 14 amino acids. The CDR3 loop reads CASSAGQGTGELFF. As DNA, the CDR3 is TGTGCCAGCAGTGCCGGACAGGGTACCGGGGAGCTGTTTTTT.

The rearrangement uses TRBV5-4 and TRBJ2-1; TRBD1 might be the D (7 bases). Germline-derived CDR1 and CDR2 are SGHNT and YYREEE (reference sequence). The CDR3 spans 16 residues. Trimming removed 4 bases from V and 4 bases from J, with 18 bases in between. Here the CDR3 reads CASSRTAGQNYNEQFF. The CDR3 region has the DNA TGTGCCAGCAGCAGAACGGCGGGACAGAATTACAATGAGCAGTTCTTC.

The chain uses TRBV11-2 and TRBJ2-1; 9 bases match TRBD1. The CDR3 runs 15 residues. V lost 8 bases, J lost 7 bases, and 12 bases stayed unmatched. Germline V gene lookup returns CDR1 SGHAT and CDR2 FQNNGV. CDR3 nucleotide sequence: TGTGCCAGCCGCTCTGGGACAGGGAGGAGGAATGAGCAGTTCTTC. Its translation: CASRSGTGRRNEQFF.

The CDR3 DNA reads as TGTGCCAGCAGTTCGACAGGGGGTTACACTGAAGCTTTCTTT. Its protein is CASSSTGGYTEAFF. The V and J genes are TRBV27 and TRBJ1-1; 9 positions match TRBD1. CDR3 length: 14 amino acids. The germline V gene has CDR1 MNHEY and CDR2 SMNVEV (reference sequence). J lost 3 bases, V lost 4 bases, and 3 bases had no gene match.

This rearrangement joins TRBV19 to TRBJ2-7, with D maybe TRBD1 (5 bases). With 3 bases removed from V and 1 base from J, the gap between germline ends came to 13 bases. The CDR3 length is 15 residues. CDR1 and CDR2 from the germline V gene are LNHDA and SQIVND (reference sequence). CDR3 in DNA: TGTGCCAGTAGTATCGCAGGGATGGAATCCTACGAGCAGTACTTC. Translation: CASSIAGMESYEQYF. Full variable domain (rest looked up from reference TRBV19 and TRBJ2-7): DGGITQSPKYLFRKEGQNVTLSCEQNLNHDAMYWYRQDPGQGLRLIYYSQIVNDFQKGDIAEGYSVSREKKESFPLTVTSAQKNPTAFYLCASSIAGMESYEQYFGPGTRLTVT.

This chain links TRBV10-3 with TRBJ1-2; weak D call: TRBD1 (5 bases). CDR3 length: 16 amino acids. The V and J ends lost 7 bases and 8 bases respectively, with 26 bases between them. Per the germline V gene, CDR1 is ENHRY and CDR2 is SYGVKD. CDR3 amino acids: CAITQEGEADVAGYTF. DNA of the CDR3: TGTGCCATCACCCAGGAAGGGGAGGCGGATGTGGCCGGCTACACCTTC.

The chain uses TRBV28 and TRBJ1-1, with D possibly TRBD1 on 6 matching bases. Per germline, CDR1 MDHEN and CDR2 SYDVKM. The length of the CDR3 is 13 residues. The germline V and J ends were trimmed by 6 bases and 1 base, with 9 bases remaining between them. In DNA form, the CDR3 reads TGTGCCAGCAGGGGGGGGGCGAACACTGAAGCTTTCTTT. Translated: CASRGGANTEAFF.

V and J are TRBV19 and TRBJ2-7; the match to TRBD1 covers 10 bases. CDR3 length equals 15 residues. V shed 4 bases, J shed 7 bases, and the junction held 10 bases outside the gene matches. The germline V gene has CDR1 LNHDA and CDR2 SQIVND (reference sequence). As DNA, the CDR3 is TGTGCCAGTAGTACCCCCGGGACAGGGGCCCCTGAGCAGTACTTC. Amino acid sequence: CASSTPGTGAPEQYF.